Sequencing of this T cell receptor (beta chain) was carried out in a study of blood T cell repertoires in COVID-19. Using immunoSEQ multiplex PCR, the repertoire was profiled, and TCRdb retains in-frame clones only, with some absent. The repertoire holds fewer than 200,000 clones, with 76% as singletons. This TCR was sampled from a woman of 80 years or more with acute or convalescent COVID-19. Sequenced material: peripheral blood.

The CDR3 DNA reads as TGTGCCAGCAGTTTAGAGGACACAGATACGCAGTATTTT. Translating it yields CASSLEDTDTQYF. This chain joins TRBV6-4 and TRBJ2-3; no definite D call. The V gene lost 5 bases and the J gene lost 2 bases, with 8 bases spanning the gap. Germline assignment: CDR1 MRHNA and CDR2 SNTAGT. This CDR3 is built from 13 residues.